This T cell receptor (beta chain) was found in a study of patients and donors after allogeneic stem cell transplantation. In TCRdb, the RT-PCR reads were re-called with MiXCR into one record per CDR3 protein. The table lists some 92,000 distinct CDR3 sequences, roughly 50% of them singletons. Germline CDR1 reads SGHRS; CDR2 reads YFSETQ. Trimming removed 0 bases from V and 3 bases from J; junction bases left unmatched: 8. This CDR3 spans 17 amino acids. The sample taken for sequencing was blood, either unsorted or a sorted T cell fraction (not recorded which). The receptor comes from a human donor who was either an allogeneic HSCT recipient or a stem cell or donor lymphocyte infusion donor (not recorded which). It is not recorded whose cells these are; they may come from a transplant donor. This chain links TRBV5-1 with TRBJ1-2, with 10 positions matching TRBD1. This CDR3 reads CASSLDAGQGDYYGYTF. The CDR3, as DNA: TGCGCCAGCAGCTTGGACGCCGGACAGGGGGACTACTATGGCTACACCTTC.